The clone carrying this TCR beta chain came up a few times. Its target is not known. Autologous stem cell transplantation was followed by relapse in every patient, and brentuximab vedotin exposure varied. Repertoires were generated with immunoSEQ multiplex PCR, while TCRdb's copy carries only in-frame clones and drops some. Of around 99,000 clones listed, roughly 79% are singletons. The entry originates in a study of PD-1 blockade in classical Hodgkin lymphoma. Overall study findings and caveats: Complete responders' diversity at baseline resembled that of newly diagnosed patients.

This CDR3 contains 16 residues. Germline V gene sequence: CDR1 SGHVS, CDR2 FNYEAQ. Trimming shortened V by 2 bases and J by 2 bases, and 13 bases separated the two germline ends. The chain combines TRBV7-6 with TRBJ1-3, with TRBD1 as a possible D gene (6 bases). The sample was peripheral blood mononuclear cells (PBMCs), taken before the second cycle of nivolumab. The source of this sequence is a human donor with classical Hodgkin lymphoma. The CDR3 bases are TGTGCCAGCAGCTTACTTACAGGGAACCCTGGAAACACCATATATTTT. Translated: CASSLLTGNPGNTIYF.